The T cell receptor (beta chain) under discussion was sequenced for a study of blood T cell repertoires in COVID-19. In the original workflow: Reference gene primer amplification yielded estimated nucleated cell counts. Clones were sequenced by immunoSEQ multiplex PCR, and TCRdb holds only the in-frame ones, with some missing. The D gene and trimming were derived from the DNA, and the V and J assignments and clone size from that table. The table includes roughly 130,000 clones, about four fifths detected once. This CDR3 is built from 11 residues. Trimming removed 6 bases from V and 7 bases from J, with 7 bases in between. CDR1 is SEHNR, CDR2 FQNEAQ, per germline (reference sequence).

The receptor's source is a man younger than 45 with COVID-19, enrolled during active disease. The sequencing input was peripheral blood. The chain employs TRBV7-9 and TRBJ2-1; unclear D gene. CDR3 in DNA: TGTGCCAGCAGTATAAATAATGAGCAGTTCTTC. Its translation: CASSINNEQFF.